This entry features one T cell receptor (beta chain) sequence. This sample stems from a study of tumor-infiltrating lymphocytes in localized non-small cell lung cancer. Libraries were prepared by immunoSEQ multiplex PCR; TCRdb keeps only in-frame clonotypes and omits some of them. The table shows approximately 24,000 clones, with approximately 64% occurring only once. Source material: lung tumor tissue. The clonotype originates from a human donor with non-small cell lung cancer.

CDR3 protein: CASSLGGGQETQYF. The CDR3 DNA is TGTGCCAGCAGCTTAGGTGGCGGACAAGAGACCCAGTACTTC. This chain links TRBV7-9 with TRBJ2-5, with unresolved D. The ends were cut back, 1 base at V and 2 bases at J, with 8 bases in the middle. Per the germline V gene, CDR1 is SEHNR and CDR2 is FQNEAQ (reference sequence). This CDR3 has 14 amino acids. Based on the CDR3 plus reference TRBV7-9 and TRBJ2-5, the full variable domain is DTGVSQNPRHKITKRGQNVTFRCDPISEHNRLYWYRQTLGQGPEFLTYFQNEAQLEKSRLLSDRFSAERPKGSFSTLEIQRTEQGDSAMYLCASSLGGGQETQYFGPGTRLLVL.